This TCR beta chain comes out of a study of cytomegalovirus exposure and HLA in healthy donors. Findings and caveats of the study: According to a later analysis, donors in an Asian-associated ancestry cluster reportedly had fewer N-insertions than the roughly 720-donor mean.

Trimming at V came to 8 bases and at J to 4 bases, leaving 13 bases not matched to a gene. Looked up from germline, CDR1 is SEHNR and CDR2 is FQNEAQ (reference sequence). The CDR3 extends over 15 amino acids. In regard to this clone: Its antigen is as yet unknown.

Primers: 60 Vbeta forward and 13 Jbeta reverse. Using immunoSEQ multiplex PCR, the repertoire was profiled, and TCRdb retains in-frame clones only, with some absent. The data show roughly 140,000 clones, roughly three quarters seen once. This receptor was taken from a woman between 40 and 55 years old in good health and CMV-seronegative. The V and J genes are TRBV7-9 and TRBJ2-7; TRBD1 matches 8 bases. Material for sequencing was PBMCs. Here the CDR3 reads CASPPGQGASYEQYF. The CDR3 bases are TGTGCCAGCCCTCCCGGGCAGGGGGCCAGTTACGAGCAGTACTTC.